This T cell receptor (beta chain) came from a study of CD8+ T cells in alopecia areata. Germline CDR1 is SGHDT and CDR2 is YYEEEE. V was clipped by 5 bases and J by 8 bases, with 20 bases between them. The CDR3 runs 14 residues. Extracted RNA was reverse transcribed, and the resulting cDNA served as sequencing template. Profiled with immunoSEQ multiplex PCR; TCRdb holds only in-frame clones, not every one. There are about 180,000 clones in the sample; approximately 50% occur only once, and over 9% lies in the top ten. Treatment reported: oral pan-JAK inhibitor, 5-10 mg twice daily. Sequenced material: CD8+ T cells sorted from blood, taken around week 52, from a patient treated with tofacitinib. J is TRBJ2-7 and V is TRBV5-6; no clear D. The sequence derives from a human donor with alopecia areata. The CDR3 here is CASRFWGGVRKQYF. The CDR3, as DNA: TGTGCCAGCAGGTTTTGGGGTGGGGTACGGAAGCAGTACTTC.